What follows are 4 T cell receptor delta chains derived from one specimen sequenced in a study of Vδ1+ human thymocytes. Study-level points and caveats: Thymic TRG and TRD repertoires appeared highly polyclonal.

These receptors are not linked to any known antigen. Extracted RNA was reverse transcribed into cDNA. CDR3 amplicons came from multiplex PCR with pooled V-gene forward and constant-region reverse primers. TCRdb reran clone calling via CATT on the multiplex PCR reads. This sample carries 80,000 or so delta-chain clones, around 35% of them seen once, and the ten largest clones take roughly 0.26%. Sequenced: Vdelta1+ gamma-delta thymocytes from the thymus. Subset in this sample: FACS-sorted CD3+ TCRalphabeta- TCRVdelta1+ TCRVdelta2- thymocytes. The receptors were sampled from a boy in the first two years of life who had congenital heart surgery.

The chain employs TRDV1 and TRDJ1; 10 nucleotides line up with TRDD3. Germline CDR1 and CDR2: TSWWSYY and QGS. This CDR3 has 23 amino acids. J was trimmed by 0 bases and V by 5 bases; bases with no gene match: 27. The CDR3 reads CALGFPSTSYRGIRRAYTDKLIF. CDR3 DNA sequence: TGTGCTCTTGGGTTTCCTTCTACTTCCTACCGGGGGATACGACGAGCATACACCGATAAACTCATCTTT.

This rearrangement joins TRDV1 to TRDJ1; 8 bases map to TRDD3. The CDR3 has 16 residues. J gave up 1 base and V 2 bases, and 6 bases lay outside the gene matches. Germline values: CDR1 TSWWSYY, CDR2 QGS. The CDR3 here is CALGEFLGDLTDKLIF. The CDR3, as DNA: TGTGCTCTTGGGGAATTTCTGGGGGACCTCACCGATAAACTCATCTTT.

The V gene is TRDV1, the J gene TRDJ1, with TRDD3 identical over 9 bases. The CDR3 runs 20 residues. Germline V lookup: CDR1 TSWWSYY, CDR2 QGS. After removal of 6 bases from V and 0 bases from J, the junction contained 20 bases not matched to a gene. The chain's CDR3 is CALGKATWGILTFYTDKLIF. CDR3 nucleotide sequence: TGTGCTCTTGGAAAGGCTACCTGGGGGATTCTTACGTTTTACACCGATAAACTCATCTTT.

The chain employs TRDV1 and TRDJ1; possible D gene TRDD3, 5 bases. The CDR3 is made up of 20 amino acids. V was pared by 5 bases and J by 0 bases, with 28 bases between. Germline V lookup: CDR1 TSWWSYY, CDR2 QGS. Written as DNA, the CDR3 is TGTGCTCTTGGGCCCCAGGATTACAGGGAGGGGACTGGTCACACCGATAAACTCATCTTT. It specifies CALGPQDYREGTGHTDKLIF.